This paragraph reports one T cell receptor (beta chain). The repertoire was sequenced with immunoSEQ multiplex PCR; TCRdb's copy has only in-frame clones and lacks some. The sample lists roughly 68,000 clones, 90% to 95% occurring once. These data originate in a study of shared T cell receptors in the human thymus. The CDR3 covers 17 residues. CDR1 is MNHNS and CDR2 is SASEGT in the germline V gene. The germline V and J ends were trimmed by 3 bases and 0 bases, with 18 bases remaining between them. What was sequenced was thymocytes. This clonotype was sampled from a human donor. This chain uses TRBV6-1 with TRBJ2-7; D might be TRBD1 or TRBD2, each matching 5 bases. The CDR3 DNA reads TGTGCCAGCAGTGACCGGGGCGAGGACTCGAGCTCCTACGAGCAGTACTTC. Translation: CASSDRGEDSSSYEQYF.